This is a list of T cell receptor beta chains from one sample in a study of CD8 T cells in Susac syndrome. TCRdb analysed the immunoSEQ multiplex PCR reads with MiXCR anew, one entry per CDR3 protein. Found here are 150,000 to 200,000 distinct CDR3 sequences, more than 90% of them singletons; the top ten hold roughly 0.14%. Specimen: CD4+ T cells from PBMCs. The receptors derive from a human donor in good health. CDR3s leave out the opening cysteine and the closing phenylalanine or tryptophan. A D gene is named only where the DNA matches it firmly.

J	V	D	CDR3
TRBJ2-3	TRBV7-2	.	ASSTGPTDTQY
TRBJ1-1	TRBV29-1	TRBD1	SVEAPGQGNTEAF
TRBJ2-5	TRBV7-2	TRBD2	ASSPKKTSGGVTQETQY
TRBJ1-5	TRBV6-1	.	ASSPVTALGVGQPQH
TRBJ2-5	TRBV24-1	.	ATSDSVTRETQY
TRBJ1-2	TRBV9	.	ASSVGQMNYGYT
TRBJ2-7	TRBV19	TRBD1	ASAGQGQAEQY
TRBJ1-2	TRBV7-2	.	ASSPQGGPDVGYGYT
TRBJ1-5	TRBV6-2/TRBV6-3	.	ASSYGRGTDQPQH
TRBJ2-7	TRBV28	.	ASTLQGKREQY
TRBJ1-2	TRBV6-1	.	ASTPRQQPLDYGYT
TRBJ2-1	TRBV20-1	.	SASVLEKSYNEQF
TRBJ2-1	TRBV6-6	TRBD2	ASKYGGAGENEQF
TRBJ2-1	TRBV7-2	.	ASSLQGLTEQF
TRBJ1-1	TRBV4-3	.	ASSQGTTNTEAF
TRBJ1-6	TRBV12-3/TRBV12-4	TRBD1	ASSRDRGSNNSPLH
TRBJ2-3	TRBV4-2	.	ASSQDPLSTDTQY
TRBJ2-1	TRBV7-3	.	ASSFSGDGEQF
TRBJ2-2	TRBV18	TRBD1	ASSPTGTGAAGELF
TRBJ2-5	TRBV9	.	ASSVAPSGGVETQY
TRBJ2-3	TRBV5-1	.	ASRPNSGTDTQY
TRBJ1-5	TRBV12-3/TRBV12-4	.	ASSLDGNQPQH
TRBJ1-5	TRBV2	.	ASSDESNQPQH
TRBJ1-4	TRBV7-2	.	ASSQQGFGEKLF
TRBJ1-1	TRBV18	.	ASSPVEGGGNTEAF
TRBJ2-1	TRBV20-1	TRBD2	SALNSGGRRNEQF
TRBJ2-5	TRBV20-1	TRBD2	SASFTGGRTQY
TRBJ1-6	TRBV5-4	.	ANRVVGRDFSPLH
TRBJ1-2	TRBV30	.	AWSVSQGYYGYT
TRBJ2-1	TRBV18	TRBD1	ASSPEQGASDEQF
TRBJ1-6	TRBV27	.	ASSLATVSSSPLH
TRBJ1-2	TRBV2	.	ASSEARQLYGYT
TRBJ2-3	TRBV29-1	.	SVAGTPRADTQY
TRBJ2-2	TRBV20-1	.	SARFRGTGELF
TRBJ2-7	TRBV7-3	.	ASRPLYEQY